The T cell receptor (beta chain) described here comes from a study of blood T cell repertoires in COVID-19. About the study: Sites in the United States, Italy and Spain provided acute and convalescent COVID-19 samples. PBMCs, B-cell-depleted T cells, or T cells provided the cDNA or gDNA that made up the material.

Study processing details: Amplification of reference gene primers provided the estimated nucleated cell counts. Generated by immunoSEQ multiplex PCR, the TCRdb table keeps only in-frame clones and is missing some. The V and J calls and clone size are taken from that table; D and trimming were inferred from the DNA. The sample records 150,000 to 200,000 clones, 88% being singletons. CDR3 length: 12 residues. V was cut by 3 bases and J by 5 bases, with 8 bases left in between. Germline CDR1 and CDR2: SGHRS and YFSETQ. The sample comprised peripheral blood. The sequence derives from a woman aged 25-40 years with acute or convalescent COVID-19. This rearrangement joins TRBV5-1 to TRBJ2-5, with a possible D match to TRBD1 (6 bases). CDR3 nucleotides: TGCGCCAGCAGCTGGGGGCGGGAGACCCAGTACTTC. This gives the protein CASSWGRETQYF.